The source of this TCR beta chain is a study of blood T cell repertoires in COVID-19. At the level of the study: Sources were T cells, B-cell-depleted T cells, or PBMCs; the material itself was cDNA or gDNA.

This CDR3 has 13 amino acids. J was trimmed by 4 bases and V by 9 bases; bases with no gene match: 4. Germline CDR1 is SNHLY and CDR2 is FYNNEI. TCRdb keeps only in-frame clones here, not all; method: immunoSEQ multiplex PCR. Among 55,000 to 65,000 clones, roughly three quarters were seen once, and the ten largest hold about 3.5%. The chain combines TRBV2 with TRBJ2-5; 11 nucleotides line up with TRBD2. The clonotype comes from a man aged 60 to 75 with acute or convalescent COVID-19. Material: peripheral blood. In DNA, the CDR3 is TGTGCCAGTGCCCTAGCGGGGGGAGAGACCCAGTACTTC. Its translation is CASALAGGETQYF.